This TCR beta chain was observed in a study of response to subunit inactivated influenza vaccine (dated by TCRdb to between 2018 and 2020). The study in broad terms: To follow how T cells responded to a trivalent subunit inactivated influenza vaccine, the researchers relied on deep quantitative profiling of the T cell receptor repertoire. Results and caveats for the whole study, not just this receptor: It was suggested by the authors that each seasonal influenza vaccination may recruit only a limited number of new T cells.

V was cut back by 9 bases and J by 4 bases, leaving a gap of 14 bases between them. For CDR1 and CDR2, the germline V gene lists SGHRS and YFSETQ. The CDR3 runs 12 amino acids, cysteine and phenylalanine included. Only the CDR3 DNA stays, 36 bases, in frame from base 1. The library was built by means of RT-PCR. This sample was sequenced with an Illumina HiSeq 2500. TCRdb reanalyzed the raw reads on its own, using fastp at Q25 for trimming and MiXCR for clone calling, and kept in-frame beta chains. A single entry per CDR3 protein holds the most common genes and DNA from its merged rows. This sample is represented by about 780,000 distinct CDR3 sequences; roughly 18% of them were singletons. The top ten constitute 9.5% to 13% of the sample. With regard to this clonotype: There is no known antigen for this receptor. No base quality information exists; no much larger clone differs at one position.

The sequenced sample was PBMCs from blood, obtained 4 to 6 days after vaccination. The sequence came from a man aged 50-60 years who received an inactivated influenza vaccine. Donor details come from another sample of the same person, matched by shared clones. The chain uses TRBV5-1 and TRBJ2-7; the D gene is not confidently resolved. The CDR3 loop reads CATPPLRYEQYF. The bases read TGCGCCACCCCCCCCCTCAGGTACGAGCAGTACTTC. The full variable domain, completed from the reference TRBV5-1 and TRBJ2-7 proteins outside the CDR3, reads KAGVTQTPRYLIKTRGQQVTLSCSPISGHRSVSWYQQTPGQGLQFLFEYFSETQRNKGNFPGRFSGRQFSNSRSEMNVSTLELGDSALYLCATPPLRYEQYFGPGTRLTVT.